This T cell receptor beta chain is from a study of blood T cell repertoires in COVID-19. Here immunoSEQ multiplex PCR was the method, and the copy in TCRdb shows in-frame clones only, minus some. The sample records roughly 230,000 clones, around 81% being singletons. Looked up from germline, CDR1 is SGHDT and CDR2 is YYEEEE. After removal of 4 bases from V and 8 bases from J, the junction contained 8 bases not matched to a gene. The CDR3 runs to 13 residues. The clonotype was recovered from a woman aged 60-75 years with active or convalescent COVID-19. The sequenced sample was peripheral blood. The J gene is TRBJ1-2, the V gene TRBV5-6, with 7 positions matching TRBD1. The chain's CDR3 is CASSHDRAKGYTF. The CDR3 DNA reads as TGTGCCAGCAGCCACGACAGGGCGAAAGGCTACACCTTC.